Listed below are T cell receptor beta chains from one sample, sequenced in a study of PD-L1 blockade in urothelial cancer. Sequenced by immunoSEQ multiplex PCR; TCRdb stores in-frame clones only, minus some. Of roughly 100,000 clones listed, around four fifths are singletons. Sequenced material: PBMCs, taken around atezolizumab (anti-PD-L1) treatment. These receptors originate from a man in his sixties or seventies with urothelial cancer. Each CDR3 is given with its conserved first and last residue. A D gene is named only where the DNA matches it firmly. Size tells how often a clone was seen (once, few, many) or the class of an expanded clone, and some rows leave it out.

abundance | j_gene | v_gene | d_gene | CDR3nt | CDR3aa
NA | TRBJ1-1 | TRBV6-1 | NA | TGTGCCAGCAGCACCGGGGGGTCTGAAGCTTTCTTT | CASSTGGSEAFF
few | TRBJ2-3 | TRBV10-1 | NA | TGCGCCAGCAGTGAGTCCGGCACAGATACGCAGTATTTT | CASSESGTDTQYF
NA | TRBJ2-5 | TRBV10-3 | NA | TGTGCCATCAGTGACAGGGATAGGGCCGAAGAGACCCAGTACTTC | CAISDRDRAEETQYF
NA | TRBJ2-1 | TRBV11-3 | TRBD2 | TGTGCCAGCAGCTTAGGAGGCGGGAGGGACTACAATGAGCAGTTCTTC | CASSLGGGRDYNEQFF
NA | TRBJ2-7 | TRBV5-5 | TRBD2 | TGTGCCAGCAGCTTGAAGCCGGGGGGCGAGCAGTACTTC | CASSLKPGGEQYF
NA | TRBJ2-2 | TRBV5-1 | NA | TGCGCCAGCAGCTTGTCAGCGACCAACACCGGGGAGCTGTTTTTT | CASSLSATNTGELFF
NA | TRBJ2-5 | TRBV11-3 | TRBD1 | TGTGCCAGCAGCTTTGGACAGGAAGAGACCCAGTACTTC | CASSFGQEETQYF
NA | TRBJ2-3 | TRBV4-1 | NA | TGCGCCAGCAGCCAACAGGGTACAGATACGCAGTATTTT | CASSQQGTDTQYF
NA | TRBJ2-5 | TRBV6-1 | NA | TGTGCCACCACGGGTGGGGACTTAAGGCAGACCCAGTACTTC | CATTGGDLRQTQYF
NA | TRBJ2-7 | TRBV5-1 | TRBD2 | TGCGCCAGCAGCTTGGAGACTAGCGGGAGGAGGCAATCCTACGAGCAGTACTTC | CASSLETSGRRQSYEQYF
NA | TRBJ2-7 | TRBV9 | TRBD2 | TGTGCCAGCAGCCTAGCGGACGAGGGTGAGCAGTACTTC | CASSLADEGEQYF
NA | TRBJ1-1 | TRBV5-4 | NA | TGTGCCAGCAGCTTGGGGCAGGTGGGCACTGAAGCTTTCTTT | CASSLGQVGTEAFF